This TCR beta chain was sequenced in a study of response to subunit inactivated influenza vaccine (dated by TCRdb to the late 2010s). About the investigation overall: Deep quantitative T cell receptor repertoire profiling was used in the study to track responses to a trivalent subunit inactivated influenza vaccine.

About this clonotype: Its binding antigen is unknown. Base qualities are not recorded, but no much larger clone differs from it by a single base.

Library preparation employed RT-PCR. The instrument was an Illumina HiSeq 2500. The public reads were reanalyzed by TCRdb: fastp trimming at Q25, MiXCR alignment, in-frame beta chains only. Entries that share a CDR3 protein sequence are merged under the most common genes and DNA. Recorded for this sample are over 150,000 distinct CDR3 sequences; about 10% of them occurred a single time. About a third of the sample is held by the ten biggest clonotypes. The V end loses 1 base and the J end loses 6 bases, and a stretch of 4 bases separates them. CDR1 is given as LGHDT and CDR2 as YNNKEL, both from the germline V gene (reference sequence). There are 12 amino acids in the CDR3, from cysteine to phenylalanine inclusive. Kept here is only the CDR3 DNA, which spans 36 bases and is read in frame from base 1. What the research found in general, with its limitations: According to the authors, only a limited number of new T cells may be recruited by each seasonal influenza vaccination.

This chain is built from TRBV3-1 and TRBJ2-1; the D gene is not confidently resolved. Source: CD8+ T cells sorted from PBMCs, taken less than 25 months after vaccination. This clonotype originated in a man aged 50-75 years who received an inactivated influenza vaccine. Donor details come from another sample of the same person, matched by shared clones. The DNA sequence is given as TGTGCCAGCAGCCAAGGGACCAATGAGCAGTTCTTC. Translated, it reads CASSQGTNEQFF.